This TCR beta chain was documented in a study of T cell responses to AZD1222 COVID-19 vaccine. On the study more broadly: Second-dose recipients at about 4 or about 12 weeks were treated as one pooled group. Regarding the study as a whole: Seropositive at baseline were only a handful of AZD1222 recipients. Clonal diversity was possibly underestimated, and the donors were mostly white British, with more females. Sampling that yielded the repertoires occurred only after the peak T cell response.

The CDR3 runs 15 residues. Germline trimming cut 1 base from V and 8 bases from J; bases unmatched to any gene: 4. Germline CDR1 reads SEHNR; CDR2 reads FQNEAQ (reference sequence). Profiling relied on immunoSEQ multiplex PCR, and the TCRdb table lists in-frame clones only, not all of them. Of 100,000 to 150,000 clones listed, about 90% are singletons. With regard to this clone: Its antigen is as yet unknown.

The material was peripheral blood, obtained on day 0 of AZD1222 vaccination. The chain employs TRBV7-9 and TRBJ2-1; 11 nucleotides match TRBD1. The TCR was taken from an adult in good health. The CDR3 loop reads CASSLGTGGWYEQFF. The CDR3 DNA is TGTGCCAGCAGCTTAGGGACAGGGGGCTGGTATGAGCAGTTCTTC.